The entry below gives a single TCR beta chain sequence along with its context. What it binds is unknown. Germline values: CDR1 SGHRS, CDR2 YFSETQ. V was cut by 0 bases and J by 8 bases, with 14 bases left in between. There are 14 residues in the CDR3. The data originate from a study of T cell responses to AZD1222 COVID-19 vaccine. The study's findings and limits: Nearly half of spike-specific TCRs reportedly target unmutated variant regions. With two AZD1222 doses given, Spike-specific TCR breadth and depth both rose. There were vaccine-associated CD4 TCRs across spike, dominant at 160-218 and 743-854. White British ancestry dominated among donors, who included more females, and clonal diversity was possibly underestimated.

This table comes from immunoSEQ multiplex PCR, and its TCRdb copy is limited to in-frame clones, with some not included. This sample yields fewer than 150,000 clones, of which approximately 90% are seen a single time; roughly 4% belongs to the top ten. The chain links TRBV5-1 to TRBJ1-2; maybe TRBD1 (6 bases). This receptor was identified in an adult who received the AZD1222 COVID-19 vaccine. This specimen consisted of peripheral blood, obtained 28 days after the second AZD1222 dose. The DNA of the CDR3 is TGCGCCAGCAGCTTGGCGTCACAGGGCCAAGGCTACACCTTC. Its protein is CASSLASQGQGYTF.